Below, 8 T cell receptor beta chains from the same sample are listed, as sequenced in a study of T cell repertoires in cytomegalovirus infection. Using its own MiXCR run on the reads, TCRdb lists one record per CDR3 protein. The data show approximately 600,000 distinct CDR3 sequences, 40% seen once. Their antigens are not known. The starting material was cultured PBMCs, obtained from culture after CMV antigen stimulation. These TCRs come from a human donor in good health (CMV status not recorded). Some clones in this sample may be carry-over from other donors' samples.

This chain joins TRBV6-1 and TRBJ2-7, with D hard to call. Germline CDR1 and CDR2: MNHNS and SASEGT. The V end was cut by 7 bases, the J end by 1 base, with 14 bases between. The length of the CDR3 is 14 residues. CDR3 region: CASTLDTDSYEQYF. CDR3 DNA: TGTGCCAGCACCCTCGACACGGATTCCTACGAGCAGTACTTC.

The V gene is TRBV30, the J gene TRBJ2-4, with D uncertain. V lost 4 bases and J lost 3, with 16 bases in between. CDR1 and CDR2 from the germline V gene are GTSNPN and SVGIG (reference sequence). The CDR3 spans 15 residues. The CDR3 sequence: CAWNSNSWGKNIQYF. The CDR3 DNA follows: TGTGCCTGGAATTCCAACTCCTGGGGCAAAAACATTCAGTACTTC.

The V call is TRBV12-3 or TRBV12-4, the J call TRBJ2-7; 12 positions agree with TRBD2. Trimming took 6 bases from V and 3 from J; bases not matched to a gene: 12. The CDR3 has 17 residues. The CDR3 sequence: CASSPLAGGQLFYEQYF. Written as DNA, the CDR3 is TGTGCCAGCAGCCCCCTAGCGGGAGGGCAGCTCTTCTACGAGCAGTACTTC.

The gene calls are TRBV4-1 and TRBJ1-5; the D gene is possibly TRBD1 (5 bases). Trimming cost V 6 bases and J 1 base, with 16 bases left between them. Germline values: CDR1 MGHRA, CDR2 YSYEKL. The CDR3 runs to 16 residues. This CDR3 is CASRDRAILSNQPQHF. Here the CDR3 DNA reads TGCGCCAGCAGAGACAGAGCAATATTGAGCAATCAGCCCCAGCATTTT.

The table lists this clonotype with a few counts. The V call is TRBV12-3 or TRBV12-4, the J call TRBJ2-3; no definite D call. There are 14 residues in the CDR3. The V and J ends lost 4 bases and 3 bases respectively, with 11 bases between them. CDR3 in amino acids: CASSSQPWTDTQYF. CDR3 nucleotide sequence: TGTGCCAGCAGTTCCCAGCCGTGGACAGATACGCAGTATTTT.

In its sample, this clonotype was seen a few times. The chain is built from TRBV7-2 and TRBJ2-1; D is unresolved. Trimming removed 5 bases from V and 4 bases from J, with 9 bases in between. The CDR3 totals 13 residues. Germline CDR1 and CDR2: SGHTA and FQGNSA. The CDR3 DNA reads TGTGCCAGCAGCCCCCAGGAATACAATGAGCAGTTCTTC. Its translation is CASSPQEYNEQFF.

This clonotype showed up many times. The rearrangement links TRBV6-5 to TRBJ2-3; D gene unclear. Germline lookup yields CDR1 MNHEY and CDR2 SVGAGI. V was trimmed by 8 bases and J by 6 bases, leaving 9 bases between them. This CDR3 has 11 amino acids. The CDR3 nucleotides read TGTGCCAGCTCCTACGCGGATACGCAGTATTTT. The encoded protein is CASSYADTQYF.

V usage is TRBV4-2 and J usage is TRBJ2-7; D may be TRBD1 (5 bases). V shed 4 bases and J shed 4 bases, with 14 bases lying between them. This CDR3 spans 14 amino acids. Germline assignment: CDR1 LGHNA and CDR2 YNFKEQ. The CDR3 is CASSPTQAFYEQYF. The DNA for the CDR3 is TGTGCCAGCAGCCCCACACAGGCCTTTTACGAGCAGTACTTC.